A single sample gave rise to the 24 T cell receptor beta chains below, sequenced in a study of T cell repertoires in cytomegalovirus infection. Each CDR3 protein gets one entry after TCRdb re-called the reads with MiXCR. Of roughly 630,000 distinct CDR3 sequences in the sample, 20% to 25% were seen once. Specimen: CD8+ T cells from PBMCs. All receptors derive from a human donor in good health (CMV status not recorded). Some clones in this sample may be carry-over from other donors' samples.

This clonotype appeared a few times. The rearrangement links TRBV29-1 to TRBJ1-1, with 10 bases that match TRBD1. Germline V gene lookup returns CDR1 SQVTM and CDR2 ANQGSEA. The CDR3 totals 14 residues. With 7 bases clipped from V and 5 bases from J, the junction kept 10 bases outside the gene matches. CDR3 sequence (DNA): TGCAGCGGGACAGGGGGTGAGAAGGGGACTGAAGCTTTCTTT. As protein: CSGTGGEKGTEAFF.

The rearrangement uses TRBV18 and TRBJ2-7; D call uncertain. The CDR3 is 13 residues long. Trimming removed 2 bases at V and 5 bases at J, with 10 bases between. The germline CDR1 and CDR2 sequences are KGHSH and LQKENI. Written as DNA, the CDR3 is TGTGCCAGCTCACCAGGCAGGCAGGACGAGCAGTACGTC. It translates to CASSPGRQDEQYV.

This clonotype was seen ten or more times. V is TRBV10-1 and J is TRBJ2-7, with a possible D match to TRBD1 (6 bases). The CDR3 is made up of 13 amino acids. V was pared by 4 bases and J by 4 bases, with 11 bases between. CDR1 WNHNN and CDR2 SYGVQD come from the germline V gene (reference sequence). CDR3 in amino acids: CASSVIQGYEQYF. The CDR3 nucleotides read TGCGCCAGCAGTGTTATACAGGGTTACGAGCAGTACTTC.

Only a few counts were recorded for this clonotype. The CDR3 reads CSARDKRGGTGELFF. The CDR3 bases are TGCAGTGCTAGAGACAAGCGGGGGGGCACCGGGGAGCTGTTTTTT. This sequence joins TRBV20-1 and TRBJ2-2; 10 nucleotides match TRBD2. J gave up 4 bases and V 0 bases, and 2 bases lay outside the gene matches. This CDR3 has 15 residues. Per germline, CDR1 DFQATT and CDR2 SNEGSKA (reference sequence).

The chain couples TRBV4-1 to TRBJ1-2; no firm D call. Trimming stripped 1 base from V and 8 bases from J, with 11 bases between. The germline V gene has CDR1 MGHRA and CDR2 YSYEKL. CDR3 size: 13 residues. This chain's CDR3 is CASSQAQQGGYTF. The CDR3 bases are TGCGCCAGCAGCCAAGCACAGCAAGGCGGCTACACCTTC.

There are many counts of this clonotype. This chain links TRBV7-9 with TRBJ2-1; D uncertain. With 5 bases removed from V and 2 bases from J, the gap between germline ends came to 13 bases. CDR1 is SEHNR and CDR2 is FQNEAQ in the germline V gene (reference sequence). The CDR3 consists of 15 residues. The CDR3 spells CASSPPYHTYNEQFF. The CDR3 coding sequence is TGTGCCAGCAGCCCCCCCTATCATACCTACAATGAGCAGTTCTTC.

This clonotype has more than one count but fewer than ten. The chain combines TRBV4-1 with TRBJ2-2; D might be TRBD1 or TRBD2, each matching 5 bases. The V gene's germline CDR1 is MGHRA and CDR2 YSYEKL. This CDR3 spans 15 amino acids. The V end was cut by 3 bases, the J end by 0 bases, with 8 bases between. The CDR3 nucleotides are TGCGCCAGCAGCCAGAGGGGATCGAACACCGGGGAGCTGTTTTTT. It codes for CASSQRGSNTGELFF.

This clonotype was recorded at least ten times. The chain is built from TRBV6-6 and TRBJ2-3; D could derive from TRBD1 or TRBD2 (5 bases each). With 0 bases removed from V and 1 base from J, the gap between germline ends came to 14 bases. This CDR3 contains 17 residues. The germline V gene has CDR1 MNHNY and CDR2 SVGAGI (reference sequence). CDR3 coding DNA: TGTGCCAGCAGTTACTCCTCGGGACCCCCTGGCACAGATACGCAGTATTTT. Its protein is CASSYSSGPPGTDTQYF.

V gene TRBV5-1 combines with J gene TRBJ2-2; D is unclear. In germline, CDR1 is SGHRS, CDR2 YFSETQ. The CDR3 sequence is 16 residues long. The V and J ends lost 4 bases and 0 bases respectively, with 13 bases between them. The CDR3 region has the DNA TGCGCCAGCAGCCCCTTGGAAACATCGAACACCGGGGAGCTGTTTTTT. Its protein product is CASSPLETSNTGELFF.

J is TRBJ1-1 and V is TRBV15; D unclear. CDR1 is LNHNV and CDR2 is YYDKDF in the germline V gene (reference sequence). Trimming removed 4 bases from V and 2 bases from J, with 8 bases in between. The CDR3 covers 13 residues. CDR3 amino acids: CATSTPVNTEAFF. In DNA form, the CDR3 reads TGTGCCACCAGCACGCCCGTCAACACTGAAGCTTTCTTT. The full variable domain, rest sourced from reference TRBV15 and TRBJ1-1, is DAMVIQNPRYQVTQFGKPVTLSCSQTLNHNVMYWYQQKSSQAPKLLFHYYDKDFNNEADTPDNFQSRRPNTSFCFLDIRSPGLGDTAMYLCATSTPVNTEAFFGQGTRLTVV.

This clonotype was counted only a few times. This chain links TRBV7-9 with TRBJ1-2, with 9 bases lining up with TRBD1. V was pared by 2 bases and J by 0 bases, with 4 bases of the junction left unmatched. CDR3 size: 16 residues. Germline V gene lookup returns CDR1 SEHNR and CDR2 FQNEAQ (reference sequence). CDR3 loop: CASSLPRTGANYGYTF. CDR3 sequence (DNA): TGTGCCAGCAGCTTACCTCGGACAGGGGCTAACTATGGCTACACCTTC.

This clonotype was seen more than once but under ten times. J is TRBJ2-5 and V is TRBV7-6; a weak D match, TRBD2 (5 bases). Trimming took 1 base from V and 1 from J, leaving 10 bases between them. CDR1 is SGHVS and CDR2 is FNYEAQ in the germline V gene. The CDR3 extends over 15 amino acids. In DNA, the CDR3 is TGTGCCAGCAGCTTAGACGGGGTTATCCAAGAGACCCAGTACTTC. Translated, it gives CASSLDGVIQETQYF.

This sequence joins TRBV28 and TRBJ2-1; D may be TRBD1 or TRBD2 (6 bases each). V was shortened by 5 bases and J by 7 bases, with 15 bases between the two germline ends. CDR1 MDHEN and CDR2 SYDVKM come from the germline V gene. CDR3 length: 14 amino acids. CDR3 amino acids: CASSTEGGRNEQFF. In DNA form, the CDR3 reads TGTGCCAGCAGTACCGAGGGGGGACGAAATGAGCAGTTCTTC.

This clonotype was counted only a few times. V gene TRBV29-1 combines with J gene TRBJ2-5; D gene unclear. In germline, CDR1 is SQVTM, CDR2 ANQGSEA. Trimming left V 4 bases short and J 3 bases short, with 3 bases between. The CDR3 contains 10 residues. CDR3 sequence reads: CSVAEETQYF. CDR3 in DNA: TGCAGCGTTGCGGAAGAGACCCAGTACTTC.

This clonotype was counted at least ten times. This chain links TRBV12-3 or TRBV12-4 with TRBJ1-1; D possibly corresponds to TRBD1 (5 bases). The V end lost 5 bases, the J end lost 0 bases, and 10 bases lay between the germline ends. The CDR3 extends over 14 amino acids. Here the CDR3 DNA reads TGTGCCAGCAGTCTGACAGTCATGAACACTGAAGCTTTCTTT. This gives the protein CASSLTVMNTEAFF.

In this sample, this clonotype turned up a few times. V usage is TRBV7-8 and J usage is TRBJ1-2, with 10 nucleotides matching TRBD1. The CDR3 extends over 19 amino acids. The trim removed 1 base at V and 1 base at J, leaving 12 bases unmatched. The germline CDR1 and CDR2 sequences are SGHVS and FQNEAQ. CDR3 loop: CASSLEGTGVPLFNYGYTF. CDR3 in DNA: TGTGCCAGCAGCTTAGAAGGGACAGGGGTTCCTCTGTTTAACTATGGCTACACCTTC. Combining the CDR3 with reference TRBV7-8 and TRBJ1-2 gives the whole variable domain GAGVSQSPRYKVAKRGQDVALRCDPISGHVSLFWYQQALGQGPEFLTYFQNEAQLDKSGLPSDRFFAERPEGSVSTLKIQRTQQEDSAVYLCASSLEGTGVPLFNYGYTFGSGTRLTVV.

Only a few counts were recorded for this clonotype. The chain employs TRBV7-6 and TRBJ2-1; 8 positions match TRBD2. The length of the CDR3 is 18 residues. Germline V gives CDR1 SGHVS, CDR2 FNYEAQ. V trimming: 1 base; J trimming: 0 bases; junction bases outside the gene matches: 8. The CDR3 reads CASSLVPGGADSYNEQFF. The DNA for the CDR3 is TGTGCCAGCAGCTTAGTCCCGGGAGGGGCAGACTCCTACAATGAGCAGTTCTTC.

This clonotype appeared once. The J gene is TRBJ2-7, the V gene TRBV29-1; maybe TRBD1 (6 bases). Trimming left V 5 bases short and J 3 bases short, with 11 bases between. Per the germline V gene, CDR1 is SQVTM and CDR2 is ANQGSEA. CDR3 size: 12 residues. The CDR3 spells CSVPGQHYEQYF. CDR3 DNA sequence: TGCAGCGTTCCGGGACAACACTACGAGCAGTACTTC.

Written as DNA, the CDR3 is TGTGCCAGCAGCTTAGCTGACAGGGGCTACGAGCAGTACTTC. It specifies CASSLADRGYEQYF. This chain connects TRBV7-6 to TRBJ2-7; TRBD1 agrees at 8 bases. The CDR3 totals 14 residues. V shed 0 bases, J shed 3 bases, and the junction held 1 base outside the gene matches. In germline, CDR1 is SGHVS, CDR2 FNYEAQ. The full variable domain, completed using reference TRBV7-6 and TRBJ2-7, is GAGVSQSPRYKVTKRGQDVALRCDPISGHVSLYWYRQALGQGPEFLTYFNYEAQQDKSGLPNDRFSAERPEGSISTLTIQRTEQRDSAMYRCASSLADRGYEQYFGPGTRLTVT.

Many counts were recorded for this clonotype. V is TRBV7-8 and J is TRBJ1-1; weak D call: TRBD1 (6 bases). V was clipped by 1 base and J by 7 bases, with 7 bases between them. CDR1 is SGHVS, CDR2 FQNEAQ, per germline. The CDR3 runs 12 residues. As DNA, the CDR3 is TGTGCCAGCAGCTTAGAAGGGGGTGAAGCTTTCTTT. Translating gives CASSLEGGEAFF.

This clonotype has a handful of counts. The chain has TRBV6-6 and TRBJ2-7, with 10 bases that match TRBD1. With V trimmed by 6 bases and J by 6 bases, 8 bases remained unmatched. There are 14 residues in the CDR3. Germline V gene lookup returns CDR1 MNHNY and CDR2 SVGAGI (reference sequence). CDR3 DNA sequence: TGTGCCAGCAGCCGGGACAGGGGCCCGACCGAGCAGTACGTC. Protein sequence: CASSRDRGPTEQYV.

In the case of this clonotype: Germline and junction disagree at one end, which may indicate a read error. V is TRBV3-1 and J is TRBJ1-4; no clear D gene. This CDR3 has 15 amino acids. The V gene's germline CDR1 is LGHDT and CDR2 YNNKEL (reference sequence). Written as DNA, the CDR3 is TGTGTCAGCAGCCAAGAACTGAGGACTAATGAAAAACTGTTTTTT. It translates to CVSSQELRTNEKLFF.

A few counts support this clonotype. The rearrangement joins TRBV20-1 to TRBJ2-1, with D unresolved. The germline V gene has CDR1 DFQATT and CDR2 SNEGSKA (reference sequence). The CDR3 loop spans 12 amino acids. Trimming took off 3 bases at V and 10 bases at J, with 13 bases between the two ends. CDR3 DNA sequence: TGCAGTGCTAGTGGCTCTATCCGGGAGCAGTTCTTC. As protein: CSASGSIREQFF.

The V and J genes are TRBV19 and TRBJ1-1; maybe TRBD1 (6 bases). V gave up 9 bases and J gave up 1 base, with 12 bases separating them. Per the germline V gene, CDR1 is LNHDA and CDR2 is SQIVND (reference sequence). The CDR3 length is 13 residues. The CDR3 protein is CASWTAKNTEAFF. In DNA form, the CDR3 reads TGTGCCAGCTGGACAGCCAAGAACACTGAAGCTTTCTTT.